Included here is one T cell receptor beta chain sequence, with context. The antigen remains unidentified. Amplification started from genomic DNA. A primer set of 30 forward and 13 reverse primers amplified the CDR3. TCRdb reprocessed the multiplex PCR reads with MiXCR, giving one entry per CDR3 protein. Of 270,000 or so distinct CDR3 sequences in the sample, around 47% are singletons; the top ten hold around 15%. The data were taken from a study of type 1 and type 2 diabetes patients. On the study more broadly: A total of around 18,000,000 paired-end reads came from the whole study. Study-wide results and limits: Some expanded clones seen only in T1D might occur in additional T2D or control samples. A median of one highly-expanded CD4+ clone, covering 3% to 4.5% of reads, occurred in type 2 diabetes.

The CDR3 consists of 15 residues. Germline CDR1 and CDR2: SGHVS and FQNEAQ. The J segment lost 1 base and the V segment lost 2 bases, leaving 1 base of the junction unmatched. This chain connects TRBV7-8 to TRBJ1-5; 8 positions match TRBD1. This sequence originates from a man between 18 and 29 years old with type 2 diabetes. The sample consisted of peripheral blood mononuclear cells (PBMCs). This chain's CDR3 is CASSLQGASNQPQHF. CDR3 coding DNA: TGTGCCAGCAGCTTACAGGGGGCGAGCAATCAGCCCCAGCATTTT.